This record covers a single TCR beta chain. The antigen is unknown. This PCR relied on a set of 60 Vbeta primers and 13 Jbeta primers. Measured with immunoSEQ multiplex PCR; TCRdb has only the in-frame clones, and not every one. The table lists 95,000 to 150,000 clones, 70% to 85% of them singletons, with roughly 3% in the top ten. This sample stems from a study of cytomegalovirus exposure and HLA in healthy donors. Turning to the study itself: Researchers found that about four fifths of 300 to 450 genotyped donors fell within the Caucasian-associated ancestry cluster. Study-wide results and caveats: TCR beta V segments were, for the most part, productive about 87% or about 30% of the time in an earlier analysis. Sequencing artifact likely explains a cluster of highly shared sequence variants.

The V and J ends lost 5 bases and 6 bases respectively, with 15 bases between them. The germline CDR1 and CDR2 sequences are SGHTA and FQGNSA. The CDR3 runs to 14 residues. The sequence came from a woman in her forties or fifties in good health and CMV-seronegative. The chain recombines TRBV7-2 with TRBJ2-3; possibly TRBD1 for D (6 bases). Source material: PBMCs. CDR3 bases: TGTGCCAGCAGCCCATCCCGACAGGCGGATACGCAGTATTTT. It is translated as CASSPSRQADTQYF. The full variable domain, in which reference TRBV7-2 and TRBJ2-3 provide the parts outside the CDR3, is GAGVSQSPSNKVTEKGKDVELRCDPISGHTALYWYRQSLGQGLEFLIYFQGNSAPDKSGLPSDRFSAERTGGSVSTLTIQRTQQEDSAVYLCASSPSRQADTQYFGPGTRLTVL.